The 8 T cell receptor beta chains reported below all come from one sample, sequenced in a study of early T cells in non-severe SARS-CoV-2 infection. From the 5' RACE reads, TCRdb called clonotypes with MiXCR, one entry per CDR3 protein. The sample lists about 63,000 distinct CDR3 sequences; about an eighth were seen once. Sequencing was done on a sample of whole blood. All receptors come from an adult who was a healthcare worker with PCR-confirmed SARS-CoV-2 infection or an uninfected control (not recorded which).

This clonotype appeared many times. This chain joins TRBV7-2 and TRBJ1-2; the match to TRBD1 covers 8 bases. CDR3 length: 14 residues. The germline V gene encodes CDR1 SGHTA and CDR2 FQGNSA. The V segment lost 4 bases and the J segment 4 bases; nucleotides outside the gene matches: 5. The CDR3 region is CASSSGTGPYGYTF. Written as DNA, the CDR3 is TGTGCCAGCAGCTCGGGGACAGGACCCTATGGCTACACCTTC.

This clonotype was seen at least ten times. The J gene is TRBJ1-5, the V gene TRBV12-3 or TRBV12-4; tentatively, D is TRBD1 (5 bases). Trimming took off 5 bases at V and 2 bases at J, with 10 bases between the two ends. This CDR3 has 14 amino acids. The CDR3 DNA sequence: TGTGCCAGCAGTGGGGGTGCGGGCAATCAGCCCCAGCATTTT. Translating gives CASSGGAGNQPQHF.

This clonotype was seen many times. The chain is built from TRBV11-2 and TRBJ2-1; 9 bases line up with TRBD1. Germline CDR1 is SGHAT and CDR2 is FQNNGV. V trimming: 2 bases; J trimming: 7 bases; junction bases outside the gene matches: 6. The CDR3 loop spans 15 amino acids. CDR3 residues: CASSLRDREMNEQFF. CDR3 coding DNA: TGTGCCAGCAGCTTAAGGGACAGGGAAATGAATGAGCAGTTCTTC.

The chain is built from TRBV11-2 and TRBJ1-1, with D perhaps TRBD1 (6 bases). This CDR3 contains 13 residues. Trimming took off 11 bases at V and 4 bases at J, with 17 bases between the two ends. The germline gives CDR1 SGHAT, CDR2 FQNNGV. CDR3 bases: TGTGCCGACGGTCCAACAGGGCCCACTGAAGCTTTCTTT. This translates into CADGPTGPTEAFF.

This clonotype was observed a handful of times. CDR3 bases: TGTGCCAGCTCACCCGGACAGTCTTCTGAAGCTTTCTTT. Amino acid sequence: CASSPGQSSEAFF. The chain links TRBV18 to TRBJ1-1, with a weak D call TRBD1 (6 bases). In germline, CDR1 is KGHSH, CDR2 LQKENI. CDR3 length: 13 amino acids. Trimming stripped 3 bases from V and 6 bases from J, with 11 bases between. The whole variable domain, filled in from reference TRBV18 and TRBJ1-1, reads NAGVMQNPRHLVRRRGQEARLRCSPMKGHSHVYWYRQLPEEGLKFMVYLQKENIIDESGMPKERFSAEFPKEGPSILRIQQVVRGDSAAYFCASSPGQSSEAFFGQGTRLTVV.

This clonotype came up many times. This chain joins TRBV10-2 and TRBJ2-5; 12 nucleotides match TRBD1. The CDR3 covers 15 residues. The junction had 7 bases not matched to a gene; V was cut back by 8 bases and J by 3 bases. Germline lookup yields CDR1 WSHSY and CDR2 SAAADI. The DNA of the CDR3 is TGCGCCAGCGATACCGGGACAGGGGGCGAAGAGACCCAGTACTTC. It specifies CASDTGTGGEETQYF.

This clonotype appeared a few times. The rearrangement joins TRBV6-1 to TRBJ2-3; 10 bases are shared with TRBD2. Germline CDR1 and CDR2: MNHNS and SASEGT. V trimming: 8 bases; J trimming: 4 bases; junction bases outside the gene matches: 9. The CDR3 length is 15 residues. DNA of the CDR3: TGTGCCAGCTGCTCTAGCGGGGGACGATCAGATACGCAGTATTTT. Translated, it gives CASCSSGGRSDTQYF.

This clonotype is medium-sized (0.01 to 0.1%) in the sample. At one of its ends the junction is not consistent with the germline gene, which may arise from a read error. The CDR3 region is CASSPRDRGDEQYF. The CDR3 DNA is TGTGCTAGCAGCCCACGGGACAGGGGGGACGAGCAGTACTTC. The chain is built from TRBV7-7 and TRBJ2-7; 11 bases line up with TRBD1. This CDR3 is built from 14 residues. CDR1 is SSHAT and CDR2 is FNYEAQ in the germline V gene (reference sequence).